Shown below are 15 T cell receptor beta chains from a single sample sequenced in a study of cytotoxic CD8 clonotypes in ibrutinib-treated CLL. Method: immunoSEQ multiplex PCR; TCRdb's copy keeps in-frame clones and lacks some. The data contain 150,000 or so clones, roughly three quarters of them seen just once; the ten biggest clones take up more than 10%. Source: PBMCs, taken after 12 months of ibrutinib treatment. The source of these receptors is a human donor with chronic lymphocytic leukemia.

The chain is built from TRBV7-3 and TRBJ2-2; TRBD1 matches 8 bases. Trimming cost V 3 bases and J 7 bases; bases outside gene matches: 13. Germline CDR1 reads SGHTA; CDR2 reads FQGTGA. The CDR3 loop spans 17 amino acids. This chain's CDR3 is CASSFRNGQGWGGELFF. CDR3 coding DNA: TGTGCCAGCAGCTTCAGAAATGGACAGGGCTGGGGCGGGGAGCTGTTTTTT. The full variable domain, its missing parts supplied by reference TRBV7-3 and TRBJ2-2, is GAGVSQTPSNKVTEKGKYVELRCDPISGHTALYWYRQSLGQGPEFLIYFQGTGAADDSGLPNDRFFAVRPEGSVSTLKIQRTERGDSAVYLCASSFRNGQGWGGELFFGEGSRLTVL.

The V gene is TRBV6-1, the J gene TRBJ2-7, with TRBD1 matching 11 bases. Trimming took 3 bases from V and 4 from J; bases not matched to a gene: 5. In germline, CDR1 is MNHNS, CDR2 SASEGT. The CDR3 spans 15 residues. The DNA of the CDR3 is TGTGCCAGCAGTGACGGGACAGGGGGAGGATACGAGCAGTACTTC. Its translation is CASSDGTGGGYEQYF.

This clone has only one observation. The chain uses TRBV28 and TRBJ1-2; unclear D gene. Per germline, CDR1 MDHEN and CDR2 SYDVKM. V gave up 8 bases and J gave up 4 bases, with 14 bases separating them. The CDR3 has 13 residues. The CDR3 DNA sequence: TGTGCCAGCGGGGTAGGAGGTGTCTATGGCTACACCTTC. It is translated as CASGVGGVYGYTF.

The CDR3 coding sequence is TGTGCCAGCAGGAAAATGGGGGGAGATCAACAGCCCCAGCATTTT. Encoded protein: CASRKMGGDQQPQHF. The V call is TRBV6-6, the J call TRBJ1-5; D is possibly TRBD1 (5 bases). The CDR3 has 15 amino acids. V dropped 6 bases and J dropped 7 bases, with 19 bases sitting between them. CDR1 MNHNY and CDR2 SVGAGI come from the germline V gene (reference sequence).

The chain uses TRBV30 and TRBJ2-5; 7 bases are a match to TRBD1. V lost 3 bases, J lost 12 bases, and 7 bases stayed unmatched. CDR1 and CDR2 (germline): GTSNPN, SVGIG (reference sequence). This CDR3 comprises 11 residues. CDR3 in DNA: TGTGCCTGGAGCGCTCGCGACAGGGAGTACTTC. It specifies CAWSARDREYF. Together with reference TRBV30 and TRBJ2-5, the CDR3 gives the full variable domain: SQTIHQWPATLVQPVGSPLSLECTVEGTSNPNLYWYRQAAGRGLQLLFYSVGIGQISSEVPQNLSASRPQDRQFILSSKKLLLSDSGFYLCAWSARDREYFGPGTRLLVL.

The chain links TRBV6-5 to TRBJ2-5, with 8 bases identical to TRBD1. Trimming removed 2 bases from V and 3 bases from J; junction bases left unmatched: 2. CDR3 length: 14 amino acids. The germline V gene encodes CDR1 MNHEY and CDR2 SVGAGI. The DNA for the CDR3 is TGTGCCAGCAGTTACGGGGACAGGAAAGAGACCCAGTACTTC. As protein: CASSYGDRKETQYF.

This clone was counted between two and nine times. V gene TRBV6-4 combines with J gene TRBJ1-1; 8 nucleotides line up with TRBD1. Germline loops: CDR1 MRHNA, CDR2 SNTAGT. V dropped 4 bases and J dropped 4; count of bases not matched to a gene: 8. The CDR3 consists of 15 residues. As DNA, the CDR3 is TGTGCCAGCAGTGGGGACAGGACCTCGGGCACTGAAGCTTTCTTT. Amino acids: CASSGDRTSGTEAFF.

This chain joins TRBV27 and TRBJ2-7; TRBD2 might be the D (5 bases). V lost 1 base, J lost 4 bases, and 20 bases lay in between. CDR1 is MNHEY and CDR2 is SMNVEV in the germline V gene (reference sequence). CDR3 length equals 17 residues. The CDR3 here is CASSLLRPMRAKYEQYF. The CDR3 DNA reads as TGTGCCAGCAGTTTATTACGTCCCATGAGGGCCAAATACGAGCAGTACTTC.

Only a few counts were recorded for this clone. This sequence joins TRBV21-1 and TRBJ2-7; the table's D call TRBD2 went unverified against the DNA. TRBV21-1 is shown as a pseudogene. The CDR3 length is 16 residues. In DNA form, the CDR3 reads TGTGCCAGCAGTTCCCTCGGCAGCGGGAGATTCCCCGAGCAGTACTTC. Its translation: CASSSLGSGRFPEQYF.

This clone was picked up one time. The rearrangement links TRBV2 to TRBJ1-4; D may be TRBD1 (5 bases). Germline V gene lookup returns CDR1 SNHLY and CDR2 FYNNEI. The CDR3 has 14 amino acids. The germline V and J ends were trimmed by 5 bases and 7 bases, with 14 bases remaining between them. CDR3: CASSFGRAGEKLFF. DNA of the CDR3: TGTGCCAGCAGTTTCGGCAGGGCGGGTGAAAAACTGTTTTTT.

The V call is TRBV7-3, the J call TRBJ2-5, with 9 positions matching TRBD2. Germline trimming cut 4 bases from V and 3 bases from J; bases unmatched to any gene: 6. The CDR3 is 15 amino acids. CDR1 and CDR2 from the germline V gene are SGHTA and FQGTGA. CDR3 residues: CASSSIAGGEETQYF. Written as DNA, the CDR3 is TGTGCCAGCAGCTCCATTGCGGGAGGGGAAGAGACCCAGTACTTC.

This clone was recorded a few times. This sample includes further DNA sequences coding for the same CDR3. The rearrangement joins TRBV9 to TRBJ1-2; 10 bases are a match to TRBD1. V was clipped by 2 bases and J by 8 bases; unmatched bases: 0. This CDR3 is built from 12 residues. Germline V lookup: CDR1 SGDLS, CDR2 YYNGEE. The CDR3 DNA follows: TGTGCCAGCAGCGTGACAGGGGGCGGCTACACCTTC. Its translation is CASSVTGGGYTF. The full variable domain, its missing parts supplied by reference TRBV9 and TRBJ1-2, is DSGVTQTPKHLITATGQRVTLRCSPRSGDLSVYWYQQSLDQGLQFLIQYYNGEERAKGNILERFSAQQFPDLHSELNLSSLELGDSALYFCASSVTGGGYTFGSGTRLTVV.

The genes are TRBV7-9 and TRBJ1-1, with D perhaps TRBD1 (6 bases). From germline, CDR1 is SEHNR and CDR2 FQNEAQ (reference sequence). Deletions cut 0 bases from V and 2 bases from J, with 16 bases between. The CDR3 is 17 residues long. The CDR3 DNA reads TGTGCCAGCAGCTTAGCCGGGGCACAGGGCCTAAACACTGAAGCTTTCTTT. This translates into CASSLAGAQGLNTEAFF.

The genes are TRBV4-3 and TRBJ1-2; TRBD1 might be the D (5 bases). Per germline, CDR1 LGHNA and CDR2 YSLEER. There are 15 residues in the CDR3. Trimming left V 2 bases short and J 0 bases short, with 10 bases between. CDR3 protein: CASSQWDGSNYGYTF. The CDR3 DNA reads as TGCGCCAGCAGCCAATGGGACGGCTCTAACTATGGCTACACCTTC.

This clone was seen a handful of times. The J gene is TRBJ2-7, the V gene TRBV18; 10 bases line up with TRBD2. This CDR3 is built from 18 residues. The trim removed 8 bases at V and 0 bases at J, leaving 16 bases unmatched. The germline V gene has CDR1 KGHSH and CDR2 LQKENI. The CDR3 nucleotides are TGTGCCAGCGGACGAAGTCGGACTAGCGGCTATAGCTCCTACGAGCAGTACTTC. This encodes CASGRSRTSGYSSYEQYF. Full variable domain (outside the CDR3, taken from reference TRBV18 and TRBJ2-7): NAGVMQNPRHLVRRRGQEARLRCSPMKGHSHVYWYRQLPEEGLKFMVYLQKENIIDESGMPKERFSAEFPKEGPSILRIQQVVRGDSAAYFCASGRSRTSGYSSYEQYFGPGTRLTVT.